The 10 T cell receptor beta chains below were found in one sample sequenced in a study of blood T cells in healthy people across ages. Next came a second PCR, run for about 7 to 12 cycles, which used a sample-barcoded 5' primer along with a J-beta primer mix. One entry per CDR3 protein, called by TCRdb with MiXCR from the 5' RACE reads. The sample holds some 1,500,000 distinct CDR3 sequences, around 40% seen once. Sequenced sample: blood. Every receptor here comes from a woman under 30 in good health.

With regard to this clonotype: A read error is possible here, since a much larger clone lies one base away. The DNA of the CDR3 is TGTGCCAGCAGTTACTCAACGGCTGGCAGCCACCAAGAGACCCAGTACTTC. It encodes CASSYSTAGSHQETQYF. V and J are TRBV6-5 and TRBJ2-5; D gene unclear. This CDR3 spans 17 amino acids. V lost 0 bases, J lost 0 bases, and 14 bases lay in between. CDR1 is MNHEY and CDR2 is SVGAGI in the germline V gene.

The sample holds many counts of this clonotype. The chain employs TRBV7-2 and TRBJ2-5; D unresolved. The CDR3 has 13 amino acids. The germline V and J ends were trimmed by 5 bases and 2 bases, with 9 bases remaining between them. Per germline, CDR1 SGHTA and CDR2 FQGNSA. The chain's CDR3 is CASSRRVQETQYF. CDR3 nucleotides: TGTGCCAGCAGCCGAAGGGTACAAGAGACCCAGTACTTC.

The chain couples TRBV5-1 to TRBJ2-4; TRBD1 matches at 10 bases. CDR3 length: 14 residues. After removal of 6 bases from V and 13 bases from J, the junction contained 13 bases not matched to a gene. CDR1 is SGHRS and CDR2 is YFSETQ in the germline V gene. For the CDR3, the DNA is TGCGCCAGCACCATTGACAGGGGGCTGAGGGAGCAGTACTTC. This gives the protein CASTIDRGLREQYF.

CDR3 residues: CASSATWGTTDTQYF. For the CDR3, the DNA is TGTGCCAGCAGCGCTACATGGGGTACAACAGATACGCAGTATTTT. The chain has TRBV5-6 and TRBJ2-3; D not certain. This CDR3 is built from 15 residues. CDR1 and CDR2 from the germline V gene are SGHDT and YYEEEE. Trimming removed 4 bases from V and 3 bases from J, with 15 bases in between.

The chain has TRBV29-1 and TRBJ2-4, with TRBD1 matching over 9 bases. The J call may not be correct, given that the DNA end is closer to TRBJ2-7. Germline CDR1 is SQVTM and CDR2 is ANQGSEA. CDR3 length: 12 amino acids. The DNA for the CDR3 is TGCAGCGTAGGACAGGGGATCTACGAGCAGTACTTC. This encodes CSVGQGIYEQYF.

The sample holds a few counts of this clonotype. The CDR3 here is CAWSVVQGGGNTIYF. CDR3 coding DNA: TGTGCCTGGAGTGTAGTCCAGGGTGGTGGAAACACCATATATTTT. V gene TRBV30 combines with J gene TRBJ1-3, with D perhaps TRBD1 (5 bases). CDR1 GTSNPN and CDR2 SVGIG come from the germline V gene (reference sequence). With 0 bases removed from V and 3 bases from J, the gap between germline ends came to 12 bases. The CDR3 has 15 amino acids.

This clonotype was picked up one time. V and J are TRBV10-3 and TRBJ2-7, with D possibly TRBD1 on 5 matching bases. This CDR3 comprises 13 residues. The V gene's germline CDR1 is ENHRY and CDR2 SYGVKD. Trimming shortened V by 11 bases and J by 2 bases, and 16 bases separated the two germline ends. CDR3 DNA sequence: TGTGCCGCAGGAAAGACAGAACCCTACGAGCAGTACTTC. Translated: CAAGKTEPYEQYF.

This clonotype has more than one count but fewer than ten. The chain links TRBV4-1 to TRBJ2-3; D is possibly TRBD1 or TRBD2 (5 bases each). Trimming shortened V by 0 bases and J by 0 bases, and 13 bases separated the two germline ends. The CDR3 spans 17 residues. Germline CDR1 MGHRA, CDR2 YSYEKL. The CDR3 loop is CASSQDWDARSTDTQYF. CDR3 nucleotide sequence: TGCGCCAGCAGCCAAGATTGGGACGCCAGAAGCACAGATACGCAGTATTTT.

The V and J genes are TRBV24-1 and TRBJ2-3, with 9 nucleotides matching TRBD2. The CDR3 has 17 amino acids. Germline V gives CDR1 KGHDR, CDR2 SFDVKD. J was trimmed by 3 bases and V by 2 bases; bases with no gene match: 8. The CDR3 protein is CATSDSQGSGGTDTQYF. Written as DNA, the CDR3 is TGTGCCACCAGTGATTCGCAAGGTAGCGGGGGTACAGATACGCAGTATTTT.

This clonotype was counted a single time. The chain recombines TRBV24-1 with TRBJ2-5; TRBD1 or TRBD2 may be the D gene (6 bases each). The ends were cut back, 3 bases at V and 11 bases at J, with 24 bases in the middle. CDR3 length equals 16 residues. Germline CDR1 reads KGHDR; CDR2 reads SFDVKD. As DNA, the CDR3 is TGTGCCACCAGTGATGCGGGACACGGGAACTACAATGAGCAGTACTTC. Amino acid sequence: CATSDAGHGNYNEQYF.